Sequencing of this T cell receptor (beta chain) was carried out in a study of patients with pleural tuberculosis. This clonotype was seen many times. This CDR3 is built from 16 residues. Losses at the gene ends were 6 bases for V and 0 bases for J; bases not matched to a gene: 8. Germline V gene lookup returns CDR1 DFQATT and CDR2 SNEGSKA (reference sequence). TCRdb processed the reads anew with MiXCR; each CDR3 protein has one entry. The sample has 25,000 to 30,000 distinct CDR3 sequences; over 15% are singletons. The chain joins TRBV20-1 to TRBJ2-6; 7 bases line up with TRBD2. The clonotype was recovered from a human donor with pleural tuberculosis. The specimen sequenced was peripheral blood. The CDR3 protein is CSAPERGNSGANVLTF. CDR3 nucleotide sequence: TGCAGTGCCCCCGAGCGGGGTAACTCTGGGGCCAACGTCCTGACTTTC.